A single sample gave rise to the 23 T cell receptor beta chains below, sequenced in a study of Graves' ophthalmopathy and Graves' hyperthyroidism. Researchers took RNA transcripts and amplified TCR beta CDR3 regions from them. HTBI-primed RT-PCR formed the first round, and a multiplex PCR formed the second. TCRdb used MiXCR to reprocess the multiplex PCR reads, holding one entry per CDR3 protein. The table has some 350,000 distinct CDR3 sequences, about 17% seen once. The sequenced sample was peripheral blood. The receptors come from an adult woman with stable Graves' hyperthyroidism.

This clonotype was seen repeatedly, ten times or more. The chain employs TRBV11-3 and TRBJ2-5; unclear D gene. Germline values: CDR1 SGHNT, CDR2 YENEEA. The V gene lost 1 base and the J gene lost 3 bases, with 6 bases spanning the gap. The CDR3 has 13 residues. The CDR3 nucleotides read TGTGCCAGCAGCTTAGGAGAGAAAGAGACCCAGTACTTC. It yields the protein CASSLGEKETQYF. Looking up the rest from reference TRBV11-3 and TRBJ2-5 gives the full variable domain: EAGVVQSPRYKIIEKKQPVAFWCNPISGHNTLYWYLQNLGQGPELLIRYENEEAVDDSQLPKDRFSAERLKGVDSTLKIQPAELGDSAVYLCASSLGEKETQYFGPGTRLLVL.

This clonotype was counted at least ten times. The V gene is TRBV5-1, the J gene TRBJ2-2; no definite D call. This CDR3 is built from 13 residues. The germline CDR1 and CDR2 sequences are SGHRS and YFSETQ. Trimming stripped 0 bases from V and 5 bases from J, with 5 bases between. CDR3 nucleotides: TGCGCCAGCAGCTTGGTGGGAACCGGGGAGCTGTTTTTT. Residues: CASSLVGTGELFF.

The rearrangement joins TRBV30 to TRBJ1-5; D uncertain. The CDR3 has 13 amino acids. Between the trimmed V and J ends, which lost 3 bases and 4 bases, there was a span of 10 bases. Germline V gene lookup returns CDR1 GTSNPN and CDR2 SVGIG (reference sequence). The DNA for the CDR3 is TGTGCCTGGAGCGCTTCTAGGAATCAGCCCCAGCATTTT. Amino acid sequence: CAWSASRNQPQHF.

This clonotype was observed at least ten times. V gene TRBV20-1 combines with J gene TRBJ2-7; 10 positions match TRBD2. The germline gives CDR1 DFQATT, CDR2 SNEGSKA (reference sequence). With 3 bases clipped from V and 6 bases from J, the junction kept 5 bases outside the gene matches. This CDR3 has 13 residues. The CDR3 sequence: CSARQREGREQYF. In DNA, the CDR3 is TGCAGTGCTAGGCAGCGGGAGGGCCGCGAGCAGTACTTC.

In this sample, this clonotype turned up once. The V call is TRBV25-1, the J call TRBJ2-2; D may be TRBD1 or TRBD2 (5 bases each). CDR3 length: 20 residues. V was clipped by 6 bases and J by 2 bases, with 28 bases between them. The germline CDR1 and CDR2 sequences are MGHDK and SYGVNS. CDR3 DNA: TGTGCCAGCAGCTACGTATTGGGGCGGATTCGGGGAAAAAACACCGGGGAGCTGTTTTTT. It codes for CASSYVLGRIRGKNTGELFF.

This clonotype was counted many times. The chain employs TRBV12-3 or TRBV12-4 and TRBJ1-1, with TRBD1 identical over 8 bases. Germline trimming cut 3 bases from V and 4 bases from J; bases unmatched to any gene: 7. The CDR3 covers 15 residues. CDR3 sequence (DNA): TGTGCCAGCAGTTTGGGGGCAGGGGGCATCACTGAAGCTTTCTTT. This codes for CASSLGAGGITEAFF.

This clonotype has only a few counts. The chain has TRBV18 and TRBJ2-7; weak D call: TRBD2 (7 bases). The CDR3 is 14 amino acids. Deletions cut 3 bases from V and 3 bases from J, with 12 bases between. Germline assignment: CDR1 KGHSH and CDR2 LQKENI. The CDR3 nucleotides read TGTGCCAGCTCACCCCTAAGGGGGGGCTACGAGCAGTACTTC. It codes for CASSPLRGGYEQYF. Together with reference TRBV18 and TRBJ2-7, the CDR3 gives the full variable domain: NAGVMQNPRHLVRRRGQEARLRCSPMKGHSHVYWYRQLPEEGLKFMVYLQKENIIDESGMPKERFSAEFPKEGPSILRIQQVVRGDSAAYFCASSPLRGGYEQYFGPGTRLTVT.

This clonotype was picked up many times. CDR3 DNA sequence: TGCGCCAGCAGCTCCGGACAGGGGGCCCCAAACTATGGCTACACCTTC. It yields the protein CASSSGQGAPNYGYTF. The chain links TRBV4-1 to TRBJ1-2; 11 bases are shared with TRBD1. The germline gives CDR1 MGHRA, CDR2 YSYEKL. The CDR3 length is 16 residues. Losses at the gene ends were 5 bases for V and 2 bases for J; bases not matched to a gene: 7.

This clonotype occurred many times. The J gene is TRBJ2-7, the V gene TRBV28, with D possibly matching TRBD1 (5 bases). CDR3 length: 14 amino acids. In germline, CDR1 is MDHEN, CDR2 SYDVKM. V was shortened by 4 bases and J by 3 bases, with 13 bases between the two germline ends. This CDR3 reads CASSYQGDNYEQYF. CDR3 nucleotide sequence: TGTGCCAGCAGTTATCAGGGCGATAACTACGAGCAGTACTTC.

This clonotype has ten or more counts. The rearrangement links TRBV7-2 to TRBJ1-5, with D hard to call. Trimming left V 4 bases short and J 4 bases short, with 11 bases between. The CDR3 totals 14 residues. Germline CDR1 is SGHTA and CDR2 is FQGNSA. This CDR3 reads CASSSSVRNQPQHF. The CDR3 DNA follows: TGTGCCAGCAGCTCGTCCGTCCGAAATCAGCCCCAGCATTTT.

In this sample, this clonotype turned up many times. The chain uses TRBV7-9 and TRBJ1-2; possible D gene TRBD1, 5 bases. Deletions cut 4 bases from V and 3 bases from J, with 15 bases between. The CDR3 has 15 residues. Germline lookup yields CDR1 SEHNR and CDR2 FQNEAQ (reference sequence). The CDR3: CASSSLRGVDYGYTF. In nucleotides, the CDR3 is TGTGCCAGCAGCTCCTTGAGGGGCGTCGACTATGGCTACACCTTC.

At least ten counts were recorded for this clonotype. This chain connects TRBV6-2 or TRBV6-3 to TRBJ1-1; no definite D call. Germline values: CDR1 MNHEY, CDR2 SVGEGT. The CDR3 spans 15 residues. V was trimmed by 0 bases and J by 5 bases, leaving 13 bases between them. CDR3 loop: CASSYSSSGSTEAFF. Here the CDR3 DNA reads TGTGCCAGCAGTTACTCGTCGTCGGGTTCGACTGAAGCTTTCTTT.

The chain's CDR3 is CASSVGQGLFTDTQYF. CDR3 nucleotides: TGTGCCAGCAGCGTAGGGCAGGGTTTGTTCACAGATACGCAGTATTTT. The chain has TRBV9 and TRBJ2-3, with D possibly matching TRBD1 (5 bases). With 0 bases removed from V and 2 bases from J, the gap between germline ends came to 13 bases. Looked up from germline, CDR1 is SGDLS and CDR2 is YYNGEE. This CDR3 region has 16 residues.

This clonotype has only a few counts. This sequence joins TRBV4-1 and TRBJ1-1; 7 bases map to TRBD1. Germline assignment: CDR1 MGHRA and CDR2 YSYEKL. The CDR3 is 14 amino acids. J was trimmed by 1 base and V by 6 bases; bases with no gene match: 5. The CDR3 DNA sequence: TGCGCCAGCAGAACGACAGGGCGGAACACTGAAGCTTTCTTT. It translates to CASRTTGRNTEAFF.

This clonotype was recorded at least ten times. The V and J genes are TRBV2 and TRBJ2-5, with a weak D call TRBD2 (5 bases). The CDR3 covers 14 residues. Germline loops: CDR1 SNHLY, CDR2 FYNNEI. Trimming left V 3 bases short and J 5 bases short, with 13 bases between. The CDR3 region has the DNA TGTGCCAGCAGTGAGGACGGTCCGGGGGAGACCCAGTACTTC. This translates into CASSEDGPGETQYF. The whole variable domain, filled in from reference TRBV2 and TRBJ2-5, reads EPEVTQTPSHQVTQMGQEVILRCVPISNHLYFYWYRQILGQKVEFLVSFYNNEISEKSEIFDDQFSVERPDGSNFTLKIRSTKLEDSAMYFCASSEDGPGETQYFGPGTRLLVL.

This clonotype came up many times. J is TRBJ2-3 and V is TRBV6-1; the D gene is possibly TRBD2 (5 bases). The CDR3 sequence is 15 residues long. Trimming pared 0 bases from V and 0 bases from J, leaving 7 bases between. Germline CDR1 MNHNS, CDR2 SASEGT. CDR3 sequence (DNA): TGTGCCAGCAGTGAAGCGTGGACTAGCACAGATACGCAGTATTTT. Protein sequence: CASSEAWTSTDTQYF.

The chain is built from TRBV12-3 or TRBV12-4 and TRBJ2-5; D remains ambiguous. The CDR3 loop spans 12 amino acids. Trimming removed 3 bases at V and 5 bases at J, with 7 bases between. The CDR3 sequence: CASSFEGETQYF. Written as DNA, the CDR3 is TGTGCCAGCAGTTTCGAAGGGGAGACCCAGTACTTC.

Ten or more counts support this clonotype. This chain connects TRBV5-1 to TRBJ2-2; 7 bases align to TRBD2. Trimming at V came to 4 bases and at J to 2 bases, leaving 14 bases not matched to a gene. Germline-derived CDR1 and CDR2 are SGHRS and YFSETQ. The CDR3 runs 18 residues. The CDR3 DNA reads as TGCGCCAGCAGCCTCCGACGACCACTAGCGACTAACACCGGGGAGCTGTTTTTT. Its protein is CASSLRRPLATNTGELFF.

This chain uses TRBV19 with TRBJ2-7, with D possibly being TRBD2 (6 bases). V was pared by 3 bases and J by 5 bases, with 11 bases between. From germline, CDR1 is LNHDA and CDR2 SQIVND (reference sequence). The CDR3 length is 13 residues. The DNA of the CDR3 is TGTGCCAGTAGTATGGGGCGGAGGGACGAGCAGTACTTC. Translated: CASSMGRRDEQYF. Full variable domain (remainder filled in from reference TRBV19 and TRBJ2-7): DGGITQSPKYLFRKEGQNVTLSCEQNLNHDAMYWYRQDPGQGLRLIYYSQIVNDFQKGDIAEGYSVSREKKESFPLTVTSAQKNPTAFYLCASSMGRRDEQYFGPGTRLTVT.

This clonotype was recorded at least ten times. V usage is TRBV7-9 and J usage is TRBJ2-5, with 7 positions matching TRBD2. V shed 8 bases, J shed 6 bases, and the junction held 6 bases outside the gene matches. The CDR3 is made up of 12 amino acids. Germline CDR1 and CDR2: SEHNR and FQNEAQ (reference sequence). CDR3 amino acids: CASAGGFQTQYF. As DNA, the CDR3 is TGTGCCAGCGCCGGGGGGTTCCAGACCCAGTACTTC.

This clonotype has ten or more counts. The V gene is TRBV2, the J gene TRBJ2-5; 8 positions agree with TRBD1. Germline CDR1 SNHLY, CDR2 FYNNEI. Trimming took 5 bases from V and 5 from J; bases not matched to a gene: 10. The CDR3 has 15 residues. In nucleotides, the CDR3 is TGTGCCAGCAGTCCAAACTGGACAGGGCGGGAGACCCAGTACTTC. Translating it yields CASSPNWTGRETQYF.

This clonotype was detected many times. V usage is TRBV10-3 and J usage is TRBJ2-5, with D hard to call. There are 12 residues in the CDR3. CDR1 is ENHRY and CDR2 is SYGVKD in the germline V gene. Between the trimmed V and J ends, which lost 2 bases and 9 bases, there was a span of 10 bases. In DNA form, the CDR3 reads TGTGCCATCAGTGAGCCCCTGGGGTCCCAGTACTTC. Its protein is CAISEPLGSQYF.

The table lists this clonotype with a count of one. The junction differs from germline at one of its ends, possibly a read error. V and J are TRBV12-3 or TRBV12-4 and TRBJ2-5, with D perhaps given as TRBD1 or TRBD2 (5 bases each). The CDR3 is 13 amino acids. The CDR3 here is CGSSSGAQETPYF. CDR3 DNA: TGTGGCAGCAGCTCCGGGGCTCAAGAGACCCCGTACTTC.